This TCR beta chain was recorded in a study of blood T cell repertoires in COVID-19 (dated by TCRdb to the early 2020s). The study in broad terms: Collaborator samples came from the United States, Italy and Spain and covered acute and convalescent phases of COVID-19. A freely available public database, intended as a resource for researchers studying the immune response to SARS-CoV-2, is where the repertoires were released. The samples were drawn from the first 160 participants of the ongoing ImmuneRACE study and from 950 to 1,500 subjects provided by 6 global collaborators. The sample metadata nearly always contained a de-identified subject ID, COVID-19 status, age in years and sex. Where available, HLA class I and class II types were taken from metadata supplied by the sample provider and were not determined by assay-based typing. Deeply sampled blood TCRbeta repertoires from subjects exposed to, actively infected with, or recovered from COVID-19 were included in the dataset. The prospective study material was composed of cDNA or gDNA derived from T cells, B-cell-depleted T cells, or PBMCs. What the work shows at the level of the full study, not this receptor alone: The quantity of clinical and demographic metadata differed by source and by participant and was supplied without curation.

The immunoSEQ Assay, a bias-controlled multiplex PCR, was used to amplify TCRbeta CDR3 regions from genomic DNA. Per the source publication's procedure: The number of nucleated cells in each sample was estimated by amplification of reference gene primers within the assay. To quantify the absolute abundance of each unique TCRbeta CDR3 rearrangement, sequence reads were collapsed and filtered. Productive Simpson clonality was computed per sample as the square root of Simpson's diversity index over productive rearrangements. The immuneACCESS repertoire file appears here via TCRdb, limited to in-frame rearrangements. These files lack a portion of the clones; in checked studies, under half of the deficit traces to unresolved V genes, and the cause of the others is not known. V, J and clone size derive from that table, while D and trimming were established from the DNA sequence. This sample holds 200,000 to 300,000 clones; about 86% were observed only once. Together, the top ten hold roughly a tenth of the sample.

Collaborating institutions collected whole blood in K2EDTA tubes following their own protocols. Collaborator samples were shipped for TCRbeta analysis as frozen whole blood, isolated PBMCs, or DNA extracted from either sample type. Including the terminal cysteine and phenylalanine, the CDR3 comprises 19 residues. The read is trimmed to its CDR3 DNA, 57 bases read in frame from base 1. CDR1 and CDR2, per the germline V gene (reference sequence), are SGHKS and YYEKEE. V loses 1 base at its end and J loses 0 bases; junction bases beyond the gene matches: 8. About this clone itself: The antigen it binds to is not known. The input lacks base qualities; no much larger clone sits a single base away.

The sequencing sample was made of peripheral blood. Rearrangement joined TRBV5-5 to TRBJ2-6, with TRBD1 matching 9 junction bases. The sequence was collected from an elderly woman with acute or convalescent COVID-19. CDR3 sequence: CASSLPTGGLASGANVLTF. Here is the DNA: TGTGCCAGCAGCTTGCCCACAGGGGGCTTAGCCTCTGGGGCCAACGTCCTGACTTTC.